The sequence of this TCR beta chain was determined in a study of cytomegalovirus exposure and HLA in healthy donors. The primer mix had 60 Vbeta and 13 Jbeta primers. Sequencing used immunoSEQ multiplex PCR; TCRdb keeps in-frame clones, though not all of them. The table has over 150,000 clones, roughly four fifths seen once. V shed 5 bases, J shed 2 bases, and the junction held 8 bases outside the gene matches. CDR3 length: 15 residues. Germline V CDR1 and CDR2: LGHNA, YNFKEQ. The origin of this receptor is a young woman in good health and CMV-seronegative. This sequence joins TRBV4-2 and TRBJ2-7; 8 bases align to TRBD1. The sequenced material came from PBMCs. The DNA of the CDR3 is TGTGCCAGCAGCGAGAGGGACAGGTCGGCCTACGAGCAGTACTTC. Amino acid sequence: CASSERDRSAYEQYF.